This TCR beta chain was recovered during a study of blood T cell repertoires in COVID-19. Study context: In each case, the material was cDNA or gDNA derived from T cells, B-cell-depleted T cells, or PBMCs.

CDR1 is MGHRA, CDR2 YSYEKL, per germline. The CDR3 is 15 residues long. V was pared by 4 bases and J by 7 bases, with 13 bases of the junction left unmatched. This clone came up once. Per the original methods: By means of reference gene primer amplification, nucleated cell counts were estimated. TCRdb's table, derived via immunoSEQ multiplex PCR, lists solely in-frame clones and lacks some. V, J and clone size derive from that table, while D and trimming were established from the DNA sequence. The table includes around 30,000 clones, around 91% detected once. This rearrangement joins TRBV4-1 to TRBJ2-7; 7 nucleotides line up with TRBD1. The sample taken for sequencing was peripheral blood. The source of this sequence is a man between 60 and 70 years old with acute or convalescent COVID-19. The CDR3 DNA follows: TGCGCCAGCAGCCCGATCGGACAGGCGTACCGGGAGCAGTACTTC. Protein product: CASSPIGQAYREQYF.